A selection of T cell receptor beta chains follows, all from one sample in a study of T cell responses to AZD1222 COVID-19 vaccine. Clones were read by immunoSEQ multiplex PCR, and TCRdb kept only the in-frame ones, dropping some. The sample has about 120,000 clones; 90% to 95% are singletons. Specimen: peripheral blood, collected 28 days after the second AZD1222 dose. These receptors all stem from an adult who received the AZD1222 COVID-19 vaccine. Both conserved end residues are part of each CDR3. D genes are given only for firm matches. For some rows the clone size is stated as once, few or many, or as a class when expanded; others skip it.

j_call,d_call,v_call,clone_size,cdr3_aa,cdr3_nt
TRBJ1-3,NA,TRBV29-1,NA,CSVEDGQSDTIYF,TGCAGCGTTGAAGATGGGCAATCTGACACCATATATTTT
TRBJ1-1,NA,TRBV3-1/TRBV3-2,NA,CASSTRQSEAFF,TGTGCCAGCAGCACCCGACAGTCAGAAGCTTTCTTT
TRBJ1-1,NA,TRBV6-5,NA,CASTFATEAFF,TGTGCCAGTACTTTTGCCACTGAAGCTTTCTTT
TRBJ2-7,NA,TRBV30,NA,CAWGRGGAWDYEQYF,TGTGCCTGGGGTAGGGGGGGAGCTTGGGACTACGAGCAGTACTTC
TRBJ2-5,NA,TRBV6-5,NA,CASSYGETQYF,TGTGCCAGCAGTTACGGAGAGACCCAGTACTTC
TRBJ2-7,NA,TRBV6-1,NA,CASSEFYEQYF,TGTGCCAGCAGTGAATTTTACGAGCAGTACTTC
TRBJ2-1,NA,TRBV19,NA,CASSMWEWRGPENKFF,TGTGCCAGTAGTATGTGGGAGTGGCGGGGGCCCGAAAATAAGTTCTTC
TRBJ2-2,NA,TRBV7-2,NA,CASSLDTAMRELFF,TGTGCCAGCAGCTTAGATACAGCGATGCGGGAGCTGTTTTTT
TRBJ2-3,NA,TRBV30,NA,CAATQVSTDTQYF,TGTGCCGCAACACAGGTTAGCACAGATACGCAGTATTTT
TRBJ1-2,NA,TRBV12-3/TRBV12-4,NA,CASRQGYGYTF,TGTGCCAGCAGACAGGGTTATGGCTACACCTTC
TRBJ2-7,TRBD2,TRBV4-3,NA,CASSQASGRLYEQYF,TGCGCCAGCAGCCAAGCAAGCGGGAGGTTGTACGAGCAGTACTTC
TRBJ2-3,TRBD2,TRBV10-3,NA,CATQLAGATDTQYF,TGTGCCACCCAACTAGCGGGGGCCACAGATACGCAGTATTTT
TRBJ2-5,TRBD2,TRBV9,once,CASSVVAGGVETQYF,TGTGCCAGCAGCGTAGTTGCCGGGGGGGTGGAGACCCAGTACTTC
TRBJ2-1,TRBD2,TRBV6-2/TRBV6-3,NA,CASSYLAGGPGYNEQFF,TGTGCCAGCAGTTACCTAGCGGGGGGTCCAGGCTACAATGAGCAGTTCTTC
TRBJ1-1,TRBD1,TRBV6-5,NA,CASKTGLENTEAFF,TGTGCCAGCAAGACAGGGCTTGAGAACACTGAAGCTTTCTTT
TRBJ2-7,TRBD2,TRBV19,NA,CASSPLAASLSEQYF,TGTGCCAGTAGTCCCCTAGCGGCGAGTCTATCCGAGCAGTACTTC
TRBJ2-1,NA,TRBV20-1,once,CSASDRGNSLYNEQFF,TGCAGTGCTAGTGACCGGGGGAACTCCCTATACAATGAGCAGTTCTTC
TRBJ1-2,NA,TRBV28,once,CASSFSVTNYGYTF,TGTGCCAGCAGTTTTTCAGTTACTAACTATGGCTACACCTTC
TRBJ2-2,NA,TRBV7-8,NA,CASSLGVRENTGELFF,TGTGCCAGCAGCTTAGGGGTTAGGGAGAACACCGGGGAGCTGTTTTTT
TRBJ1-2,TRBD1,TRBV5-1,few,CASSAGQGVNYGYTF,TGCGCCAGCAGCGCGGGACAGGGGGTTAACTATGGCTACACCTTC
TRBJ1-2,TRBD1,TRBV29-1,NA,CSVEETGDGYTF,TGCAGCGTTGAAGAGACAGGGGATGGCTACACCTTC
TRBJ2-1,TRBD2,TRBV15,NA,CATSRGRDLIEQFF,TGTGCCACCAGCAGGGGGAGGGATTTGATTGAGCAGTTCTTC
TRBJ1-5,NA,TRBV7-2,NA,CASSLMGAGGNQPQHF,TGTGCCAGCAGCTTAATGGGGGCGGGGGGCAATCAGCCCCAGCATTTT
TRBJ1-6,NA,TRBV5-1,NA,CASSASGSSYNSPLHF,TGCGCCAGCAGCGCCTCCGGGAGCTCCTATAATTCACCCCTCCACTTT
TRBJ2-1,NA,TRBV20-1,NA,CSAKYRNEQFF,TGCAGTGCTAAATACCGTAATGAGCAGTTCTTC
TRBJ1-3,NA,TRBV7-9,few,CASRLRMGNTIYF,TGTGCCAGCAGACTACGCATGGGAAACACCATATATTTT
TRBJ2-1,TRBD2,TRBV6-2/TRBV6-3,NA,CASSYSGGALDEQFF,TGTGCCAGCAGCTATAGCGGGGGGGCCCTCGATGAGCAGTTCTTC